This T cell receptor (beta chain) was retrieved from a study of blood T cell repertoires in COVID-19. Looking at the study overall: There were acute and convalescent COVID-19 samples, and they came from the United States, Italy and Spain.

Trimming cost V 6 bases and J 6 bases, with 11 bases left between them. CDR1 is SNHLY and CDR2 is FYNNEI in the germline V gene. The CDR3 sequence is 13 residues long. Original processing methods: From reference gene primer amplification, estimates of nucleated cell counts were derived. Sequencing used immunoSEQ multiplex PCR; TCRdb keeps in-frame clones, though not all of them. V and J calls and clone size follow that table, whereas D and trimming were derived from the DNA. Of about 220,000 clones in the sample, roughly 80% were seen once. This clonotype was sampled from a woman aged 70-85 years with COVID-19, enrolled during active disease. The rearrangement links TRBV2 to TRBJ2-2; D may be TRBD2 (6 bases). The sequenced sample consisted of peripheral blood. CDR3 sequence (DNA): TGTGCCAGCAGGGCGACTAGTTCCGGGGAGCTGTTTTTT. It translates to CASRATSSGELFF.